This passage covers 9 T cell receptor beta chains from one sample sequenced in a study of T cell repertoires in cytomegalovirus infection. MiXCR was run by TCRdb on the reads, yielding one entry per CDR3 protein. This sample has some 300,000 distinct CDR3 sequences; roughly 15% occur once, and the top ten carry around 8.8%. The specimen was PBMCs. All receptors come from a human donor in good health (CMV status not recorded). Some clones in this sample may be carry-over from other donors' samples.

V and J are TRBV9 and TRBJ2-3, with 7 bases that match TRBD2. The CDR3 covers 15 residues. The germline V gene has CDR1 SGDLS and CDR2 YYNGEE. V was clipped by 1 base and J by 6 bases; unmatched bases: 8. The CDR3 DNA reads TGTGCCAGCAGCGTAAAAGCGGGGATGTGGGATACGCAGTATTTT. Encoded protein: CASSVKAGMWDTQYF.

Here the CDR3 DNA reads TGTGCCAGCAGCGGTAGCGGGAAGTTAGGAAAACCCGGGGAGCTGTTTTTT. It specifies CASSGSGKLGKPGELFF. This chain uses TRBV5-6 with TRBJ2-2; 8 nucleotides match TRBD2. After removal of 4 bases from V and 6 bases from J, the junction contained 14 bases not matched to a gene. The germline CDR1 and CDR2 sequences are SGHDT and YYEEEE. This CDR3 has 17 amino acids.

This clonotype was observed a handful of times. The rearrangement joins TRBV29-1 to TRBJ2-1; D not resolved. CDR1 is SQVTM and CDR2 is ANQGSEA in the germline V gene. CDR3 size: 10 residues. V lost 2 bases and J lost 8, with 4 bases in between. This CDR3 reads CSVEIHEQFF. In DNA, the CDR3 is TGCAGCGTTGAAATCCATGAGCAGTTCTTC.

There are many counts of this clonotype. The J gene is TRBJ1-4, the V gene TRBV7-2; D is unresolved. CDR1 and CDR2 from the germline V gene are SGHTA and FQGNSA. Trimming left V 4 bases short and J 10 bases short, with 19 bases between. The CDR3 totals 15 residues. The CDR3 loop is CASSSVRRGGGKLFF. In DNA, the CDR3 is TGTGCCAGCAGCTCAGTGAGACGGGGAGGAGGAAAACTGTTTTTT.

In this sample, this clonotype turned up a few times. The chain carries TRBV29-1 and TRBJ2-7, with 8 bases aligning to TRBD2. Per the germline V gene, CDR1 is SQVTM and CDR2 is ANQGSEA. V was clipped by 5 bases and J by 7 bases; unmatched bases: 7. This CDR3 region has 12 residues. CDR3 DNA: TGCAGCGTTCTTGGCGGGGGGAGGGAGCAGTACTTC. This codes for CSVLGGGREQYF.

This clonotype was detected a few times. Here the CDR3 reads CASSPPGGREQYF. The CDR3 DNA is TGTGCCAGCAGCCCCCCAGGGGGCCGGGAGCAGTACTTC. The chain joins TRBV11-1 to TRBJ2-7, with 8 bases aligning to TRBD1. The germline V gene has CDR1 SGHAT and CDR2 FQDESV (reference sequence). V trimming: 5 bases; J trimming: 7 bases; junction bases outside the gene matches: 7. CDR3 length: 13 residues.

There are a few counts of this clonotype. The chain employs TRBV29-1 and TRBJ1-1; tentative D call: TRBD1 (5 bases). Trimming removed 6 bases from V and 3 bases from J, with 29 bases in between. CDR3 length: 18 amino acids. The germline gives CDR1 SQVTM, CDR2 ANQGSEA. CDR3 coding DNA: TGCAGCGTGAATTGGGTGAACCTCGAAGACAGAGACCACACTGAAGCTTTCTTT. Translation: CSVNWVNLEDRDHTEAFF. Combining the CDR3 with reference TRBV29-1 and TRBJ1-1 gives the whole variable domain SAVISQKPSRDICQRGTSLTIQCQVDSQVTMMFWYRQQPGQSLTLIATANQGSEATYESGFVIDKFPISRPNLTFSTLTVSNMSPEDSSIYLCSVNWVNLEDRDHTEAFFGQGTRLTVV.

This clonotype came up many times. This chain connects TRBV7-8 to TRBJ2-3; TRBD2 matches 7 bases. This CDR3 contains 18 residues. Germline values: CDR1 SGHVS, CDR2 FQNEAQ. With 1 base clipped from V and 2 bases from J, the junction kept 12 bases outside the gene matches. The CDR3 loop reads CASSLDPGSSGSTDTQYF. The DNA for the CDR3 is TGTGCCAGCAGCTTAGATCCTGGTTCTAGCGGATCCACAGATACGCAGTATTTT.

This clonotype has just a few counts. The J gene is TRBJ2-3, the V gene TRBV12-3 or TRBV12-4; TRBD1 aligns across 7 bases. The length of the CDR3 is 16 residues. V shed 6 bases and J 0 bases; nucleotides not matched to a gene: 9. CDR3 DNA sequence: TGTGCCAGCAGGCCGGGACAGTCCTCTAGCACAGATACGCAGTATTTT. Its protein product is CASRPGQSSSTDTQYF.